These 14 T cell receptor beta chains share one sample of origin, sequenced in a study of blood T cells in healthy people across ages. Primers used in a second PCR of about 7 to 11 cycles were a sample-barcoded 5' primer and a J-beta primer mix. From the 5' RACE reads, TCRdb called clonotypes with MiXCR, one entry per CDR3 protein. The sample yields about 900,000 distinct CDR3 sequences, roughly 50% seen once. What was sequenced was blood. These receptor sequences come from a young man in good health.

The chain carries TRBV27 and TRBJ1-1; D gene ambiguous. Trimming left V 2 bases short and J 9 bases short, with 10 bases between. Germline loops: CDR1 MNHEY, CDR2 SMNVEV (reference sequence). The CDR3 is made up of 12 amino acids. This CDR3 is CASSLPGVKAFF. The DNA for the CDR3 is TGTGCCAGCAGTTTACCCGGGGTTAAAGCTTTCTTT.

The chain has TRBV7-2 and TRBJ2-1, with D tentatively TRBD2 (6 bases). The CDR3 sequence is 16 residues long. Trimming cost V 4 bases and J 4 bases, with 17 bases left between them. Germline CDR1 and CDR2: SGHTA and FQGNSA. This chain's CDR3 is CASSSGAGGTYNEQFF. CDR3 sequence (DNA): TGTGCCAGCAGCTCCGGAGCGGGTGGAACTTACAATGAGCAGTTCTTC.

This clonotype turned up a few times. The junction departs from germline at one end; a sequencing error may be responsible. J is TRBJ2-7 and V is TRBV20-1, with TRBD1 matching over 9 bases. The germline gives CDR1 DFQATT, CDR2 SNEGSKA (reference sequence). The CDR3 runs 14 residues. CDR3 DNA: TGCAGTGCTGGAGACAGGGGGAGCTCCTACGAGCAGTACTTC. This sequence encodes CSAGDRGSSYEQYF.

The CDR3 protein is CSLKQGYEQYF. The CDR3 bases are TGCAGTCTCAAACAGGGCTACGAGCAGTACTTC. The rearrangement joins TRBV20-1 to TRBJ2-5; TRBD1 is a possible D gene (6 bases). Matching the DNA end better, TRBJ2-7 makes the J call doubtful. This CDR3 region has 11 residues. Germline lookup yields CDR1 DFQATT and CDR2 SNEGSKA (reference sequence).

V gene TRBV7-2 combines with J gene TRBJ1-2, with no clear D. From germline, CDR1 is SGHTA and CDR2 FQGNSA. Trimming took off 5 bases at V and 5 bases at J, with 12 bases between the two ends. This CDR3 region has 13 residues. CDR3 region: CASSPGLLYGYTF. In nucleotides, the CDR3 is TGTGCCAGCAGCCCCGGACTGTTATATGGCTACACCTTC.

In this sample, this clonotype turned up a few times. V usage is TRBV3-1 and J usage is TRBJ2-7; D unresolved. The CDR3 extends over 14 amino acids. The V end lost 2 bases, the J end lost 3 bases, and 11 bases lay between the germline ends. Germline CDR1 LGHDT, CDR2 YNNKEL (reference sequence). CDR3 sequence: CASSQTRLVYEQYF. As DNA, the CDR3 is TGTGCCAGCAGCCAAACCCGGCTAGTCTACGAGCAGTACTTC.

The rearrangement joins TRBV29-1 to TRBJ1-2; the match to TRBD1 covers 7 bases. This CDR3 contains 12 residues. Per the germline V gene, CDR1 is SQVTM and CDR2 is ANQGSEA. J gave up 4 bases and V 7 bases, and 6 bases lay outside the gene matches. DNA of the CDR3: TGCAGCGCCCCGGGACAGTCCTATGGCTACACCTTC. Protein product: CSAPGQSYGYTF.

This clonotype was counted many times. V and J are TRBV7-9 and TRBJ1-2; D gene uncertain. Trimming took 5 bases from V and 7 from J, leaving 5 bases between them. Per germline, CDR1 SEHNR and CDR2 FQNEAQ (reference sequence). The CDR3 length is 10 residues. The CDR3 coding sequence is TGTGCCAGCAGCCAAGGTGGCTACACCTTC. Translation gives CASSQGGYTF. The full variable domain, completed using reference TRBV7-9 and TRBJ1-2, is DTGVSQNPRHKITKRGQNVTFRCDPISEHNRLYWYRQTLGQGPEFLTYFQNEAQLEKSRLLSDRFSAERPKGSFSTLEIQRTEQGDSAMYLCASSQGGYTFGSGTRLTVV.

A single count supports this clonotype. The chain links TRBV6-5 to TRBJ1-5, with a weak D call TRBD1 (6 bases). Germline V gene lookup returns CDR1 MNHEY and CDR2 SVGAGI. Between the trimmed V and J ends, which lost 4 bases and 8 bases, there was a span of 12 bases. The CDR3 is made up of 13 amino acids. The CDR3 reads CASSSGVAEPQHF. In DNA, the CDR3 is TGTGCCAGCAGTTCAGGGGTCGCGGAGCCCCAGCATTTT.

The table lists this clonotype with a few counts. This rearrangement joins TRBV6-2 or TRBV6-3 to TRBJ1-5; 7 bases line up with TRBD1. Germline CDR1 and CDR2: MNHEY and SVGEGT. The CDR3 sequence is 14 residues long. Unmatched junction bases numbered 6, after V lost 5 bases and J lost 5 bases. The DNA of the CDR3 is TGTGCCAGCAGTGATGGGACAGAGCATCAGCCCCAGCATTTT. Translation: CASSDGTEHQPQHF.

The table lists this clonotype with a few counts. The chain couples TRBV12-3 or TRBV12-4 to TRBJ1-2; TRBD1 is a possible D gene (5 bases). This CDR3 spans 15 amino acids. Trimming took off 0 bases at V and 5 bases at J, with 13 bases between the two ends. The CDR3 DNA sequence: TGTGCCAGCAGTTTAGCGCTCAGGGCCCCGTATGGCTACACCTTC. Translation gives CASSLALRAPYGYTF.

This clonotype occurred a few times. This may come from a read error, since a much larger clone is one base off. The chain recombines TRBV10-3 with TRBJ2-3; possibly TRBD2 for D (6 bases). The germline CDR1 and CDR2 sequences are ENHRY and SYGVKD. V lost 11 bases and J lost 6, with 18 bases in between. The CDR3 covers 13 residues. CDR3 region: CASGVLLSDTQYF. CDR3 nucleotides: TGTGCCTCGGGGGTCCTCCTATCGGATACGCAGTATTTT.

This clonotype came up a few times. The chain couples TRBV9 to TRBJ2-3, with D perhaps matching TRBD2 (6 bases). V was pared by 7 bases and J by 6 bases, with 15 bases between. Germline-derived CDR1 and CDR2 are SGDLS and YYNGEE. The CDR3 has 13 amino acids. The CDR3 reads CASAGREGDTQYF. The CDR3 region has the DNA TGTGCCAGCGCGGGGCGAGAGGGCGATACGCAGTATTTT.

The chain couples TRBV6-2 or TRBV6-3 to TRBJ2-7; D unclear. Deletions cut 7 bases from V and 2 bases from J, with 15 bases between. CDR1 and CDR2 (germline): MNHEY, SVGEGT. The CDR3 runs to 14 residues. The CDR3 bases are TGTGCCAGCACCCGAGACAAAGTAACCTACGAGCAGTACTTC. Protein: CASTRDKVTYEQYF.